The 14 T cell receptor beta chains below were found in one sample sequenced in a study of cytomegalovirus exposure and HLA in healthy donors (dated by TCRdb to the late 2010s). Library method: the immunoSEQ multiplex PCR assay. For the multiplex PCR, a mixture combining 60 forward primers for TCR Vbeta segments and 13 reverse primers for TCR Jbeta segments was used. TCRdb carries this immuneACCESS record with in-frame sequences only. Its versions omit some clonotypes, under half of them owing to an unresolved V gene in the studies checked, with the rest unexplained. This sample's table has entries for some 120,000 clones. The top ten clonotypes cover roughly 2% of the sample. Specimen: PBMCs. These TCRs come from an older woman in good health and CMV-seronegative.

This chain connects TRBV19 to TRBJ1-5; D uncertain. Trimming cost V 7 bases and J 4 bases, with 11 bases left between them. Per the germline V gene, CDR1 is LNHDA and CDR2 is SQIVND (reference sequence). The CDR3 is 13 amino acids. CDR3 nucleotides: TGTGCCAGTAATACCGGGATGAATCAGCCCCAGCATTTT. It is translated as CASNTGMNQPQHF.

This chain joins TRBV5-1 and TRBJ2-1, with 12 bases aligning to TRBD2. The CDR3 extends over 16 amino acids. Per germline, CDR1 SGHRS and CDR2 YFSETQ. V was pared by 3 bases and J by 7 bases, with 8 bases of the junction left unmatched. The CDR3 loop reads CASSSTSGSSWNEQFF. CDR3 nucleotides: TGCGCCAGCAGCTCGACTAGCGGGAGTTCATGGAATGAGCAGTTCTTC.

The chain couples TRBV5-1 to TRBJ1-1, with TRBD1 identical over 7 bases. Trimming removed 7 bases from V and 3 bases from J; junction bases left unmatched: 6. Germline values: CDR1 SGHRS, CDR2 YFSETQ. CDR3 size: 13 residues. CDR3 bases: TGCGCCAGCGCCTATACAGGGGACACTGAAGCTTTCTTT. Its protein product is CASAYTGDTEAFF.

The rearrangement links TRBV2 to TRBJ1-2; D might be TRBD1 (6 bases). The ends were cut back, 6 bases at V and 3 bases at J, with 20 bases in the middle. The CDR3 has 16 amino acids. Germline CDR1 and CDR2: SNHLY and FYNNEI. As DNA, the CDR3 is TGTGCCAGCAGCCATCGGATTCGGGGGGGCTACTATGGCTACACCTTC. Its translation: CASSHRIRGGYYGYTF.

This chain links TRBV7-2 with TRBJ2-5, with D tentatively TRBD1 (6 bases). The closer fit of TRBJ2-7 to the DNA end suggests the J call may be wrong. Germline V gene sequence: CDR1 SGHTA, CDR2 FQGNSA. The CDR3 has 15 residues. The CDR3 coding sequence is TGTGCCAGCAGCTCGTACAGGGAACCGTCCTACGAGCAGTACTTC. Its translation: CASSSYREPSYEQYF.

This sequence joins TRBV28 and TRBJ2-1; 14 bases fit TRBD2. From germline, CDR1 is MDHEN and CDR2 SYDVKM. The junction had 9 bases not matched to a gene; V was cut back by 2 bases and J by 9 bases. The CDR3 is 17 residues long. CDR3 in amino acids: CASSLGGLAGALGEQFF. Here the CDR3 DNA reads TGTGCCAGCAGTTTAGGGGGACTAGCGGGAGCCTTAGGTGAGCAGTTCTTC.

V gene TRBV28 combines with J gene TRBJ1-6, with TRBD1 as a possible D gene (5 bases). V dropped 2 bases and J dropped 9 bases, with 14 bases sitting between them. The germline gives CDR1 MDHEN, CDR2 SYDVKM. The CDR3 extends over 15 amino acids. The CDR3 nucleotides are TGTGCCAGCAGTTTAGCAGGGTGGTTCGGTTCACCCCTCCACTTT. Protein product: CASSLAGWFGSPLHF.

The rearrangement uses TRBV5-8 and TRBJ2-5; 7 nucleotides match TRBD1. Germline trimming cut 3 bases from V and 4 bases from J; bases unmatched to any gene: 6. CDR3 length: 14 amino acids. The V gene's germline CDR1 is SGHTS and CDR2 YDEGEE. CDR3 in amino acids: CASSYTGVGETQYF. In DNA form, the CDR3 reads TGTGCCAGCAGCTATACAGGGGTCGGAGAGACCCAGTACTTC.

V is TRBV6-6 and J is TRBJ1-1, with D unclear. CDR1 MNHNY and CDR2 SVGAGI come from the germline V gene (reference sequence). Between the trimmed V and J ends, which lost 6 bases and 8 bases, there was a span of 10 bases. This CDR3 has 11 amino acids. The CDR3 bases are TGTGCCAGCAGGCCGGGGTCGGAAGCTTTCTTT. Its translation: CASRPGSEAFF.

This chain joins TRBV28 and TRBJ1-1; D possibly corresponds to TRBD1 (5 bases). CDR3 length: 14 residues. Germline-derived CDR1 and CDR2 are MDHEN and SYDVKM. Trimming cost V 3 bases and J 1 base, with 9 bases left between them. DNA for the CDR3: TGTGCCAGCAGTTTGGGGCAGGGGAACACTGAAGCTTTCTTT. As protein: CASSLGQGNTEAFF.

The J gene is TRBJ2-1, the V gene TRBV5-1; 10 bases line up with TRBD2. CDR3 length: 15 amino acids. V shed 10 bases and J 8 bases; nucleotides not matched to a gene: 15. Germline V gene sequence: CDR1 SGHRS, CDR2 YFSETQ. Here the CDR3 reads CASRPSGRPGYEQFF. CDR3 DNA: TGCGCCTCCAGGCCTAGCGGGAGACCTGGCTATGAGCAGTTCTTC.

This rearrangement joins TRBV4-2 to TRBJ1-1; tentative D call: TRBD1 (5 bases). Trimming shortened V by 2 bases and J by 0 bases, and 13 bases separated the two germline ends. Germline CDR1 reads LGHNA; CDR2 reads YNFKEQ. The CDR3 extends over 16 amino acids. The CDR3, as DNA: TGTGCCAGCAGCCAAACCGGGGGAAACATGAACACTGAAGCTTTCTTT. Translation gives CASSQTGGNMNTEAFF.

The chain combines TRBV13 with TRBJ1-5; the match to TRBD1 covers 8 bases. V shed 5 bases, J shed 4 bases, and the junction held 1 base outside the gene matches. CDR3 length: 13 amino acids. Germline V CDR1 and CDR2: PRHDT, FYEKMQ (reference sequence). The CDR3 reads CASSDRGNQPQHF. The DNA for the CDR3 is TGTGCCAGCAGCGACAGGGGTAATCAGCCCCAGCATTTT.

The chain is built from TRBV5-1 and TRBJ2-1, with TRBD1 matching over 8 bases. With 3 bases clipped from V and 7 bases from J, the junction kept 3 bases outside the gene matches. The length of the CDR3 is 13 residues. Germline-derived CDR1 and CDR2 are SGHRS and YFSETQ. CDR3 residues: CASSSDRENEQFF. CDR3 in DNA: TGCGCCAGCAGCTCGGACAGGGAGAATGAGCAGTTCTTC.